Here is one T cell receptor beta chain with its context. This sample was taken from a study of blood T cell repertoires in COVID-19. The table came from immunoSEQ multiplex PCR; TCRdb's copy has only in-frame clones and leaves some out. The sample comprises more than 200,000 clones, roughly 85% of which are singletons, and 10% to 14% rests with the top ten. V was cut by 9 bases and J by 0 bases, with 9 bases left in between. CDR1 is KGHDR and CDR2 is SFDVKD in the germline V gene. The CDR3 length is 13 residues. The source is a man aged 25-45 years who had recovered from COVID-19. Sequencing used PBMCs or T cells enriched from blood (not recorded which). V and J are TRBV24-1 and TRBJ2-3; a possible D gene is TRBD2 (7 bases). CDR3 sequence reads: CATGGGSTDTQYF. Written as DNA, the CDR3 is TGTGCCACCGGGGGGGGCAGCACAGATACGCAGTATTTT.